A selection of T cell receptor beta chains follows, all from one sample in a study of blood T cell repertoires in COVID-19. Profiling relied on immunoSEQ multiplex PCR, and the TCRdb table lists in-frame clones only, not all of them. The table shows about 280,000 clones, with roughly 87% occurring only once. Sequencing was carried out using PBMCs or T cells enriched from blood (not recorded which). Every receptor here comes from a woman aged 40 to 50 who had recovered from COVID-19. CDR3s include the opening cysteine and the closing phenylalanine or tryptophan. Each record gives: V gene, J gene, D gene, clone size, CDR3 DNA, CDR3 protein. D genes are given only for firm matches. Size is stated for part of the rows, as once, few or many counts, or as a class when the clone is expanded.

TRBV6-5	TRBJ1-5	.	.	TGTGCCAGCAGGGCCGACAGGATCAATCAGCCCCAGCATTTT	CASRADRINQPQHF
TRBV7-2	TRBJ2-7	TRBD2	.	TGTGCCAGCTTCCGGAGCGGACTAGCGGCCGAGGAGCAGTACTTC	CASFRSGLAAEEQYF
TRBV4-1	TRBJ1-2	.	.	TGCGCCAGCAGCCAAGACTTGGAGGCGTCTTGGAACTATGGCTACACCTTC	CASSQDLEASWNYGYTF
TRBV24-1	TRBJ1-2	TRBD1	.	TGTGCCACCAGTGAAGGGACAGGCTATGGCTACACCTTC	CATSEGTGYGYTF
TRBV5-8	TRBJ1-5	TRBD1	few	TGTGCCAGCAGCTTGCGAACAGGGGGCCAGCCCCAGCATTTT	CASSLRTGGQPQHF
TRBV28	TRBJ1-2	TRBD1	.	TGTGCCAGTTGGACAGGGTCCTTTTCCACCTTC	CASWTGSFSTF
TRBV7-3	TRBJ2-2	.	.	TGTGCCAGCAGCCTTAGTATCACCGGGGAGCTGTTTTTT	CASSLSITGELFF
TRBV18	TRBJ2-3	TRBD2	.	TGTGCCAGCTCCCTTTTAGCGGGAGGGGGCACAGATACGCAGTATTTT	CASSLLAGGGTDTQYF
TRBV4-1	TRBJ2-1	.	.	TGCGCCAGCAGCCAAGAAGGGCTAGGGGGATCAGAGGAGCAGTTCTTC	CASSQEGLGGSEEQFF
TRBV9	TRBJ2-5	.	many	TGTGCCAGCTCGAGCAGGGTTTGGGAGACCCAGTACTTC	CASSSRVWETQYF
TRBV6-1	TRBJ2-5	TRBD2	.	TGTGCCAGCAGTGATATCGGGAGGCCTATAAAAGAGACCCAGTACTTC	CASSDIGRPIKETQYF
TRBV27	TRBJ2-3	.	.	TGTGCCAGCAGTCCACTGGCGGGGGCCGAAGATACGCAGTATTTT	CASSPLAGAEDTQYF
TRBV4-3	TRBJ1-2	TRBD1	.	TGCGCCAGCAGCCAAGGCCCACAGGGGGCTGGCTATACCTTC	CASSQGPQGAGYTF
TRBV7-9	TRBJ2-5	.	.	TGTGCCAGCAGCAAGGGGGAGACCCAGTACTTC	CASSKGETQYF
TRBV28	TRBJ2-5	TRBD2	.	TGTGCCAGCAGTTTATGGATAACAGCGGGACCGGGGGAGACCCAGTACTTC	CASSLWITAGPGETQYF
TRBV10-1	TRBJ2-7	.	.	TGCGCCAGCAGTGAGAGCGGGCGCTCCTACGAGCAGTACTTC	CASSESGRSYEQYF
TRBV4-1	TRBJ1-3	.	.	TGCGCCAGCAGCCAACGAGACAGCTCTGGAAACACCATATATTTT	CASSQRDSSGNTIYF
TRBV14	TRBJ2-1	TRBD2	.	TGTGCCAGCAGCCAAGGGGGACTACTCCCCTACAATGAGCAGTTCTTC	CASSQGGLLPYNEQFF
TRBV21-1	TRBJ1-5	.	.	TGTGCCTCCGAGACAGGAGATAACTCAAATCAGCCCCAGCATTTT	CASETGDNSNQPQHF
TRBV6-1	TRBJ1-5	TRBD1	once	TGTGCCAGCAGTGACCCTGGACAGGGACGTCAGCCCCAGCATTTT	CASSDPGQGRQPQHF
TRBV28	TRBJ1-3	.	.	TGTGCCAGCAGTTTTGGAGGGAGGACAAACACCATATATTTT	CASSFGGRTNTIYF
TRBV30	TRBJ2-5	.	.	TGTGCCTGGGCAACAGGGGGGGGAGAGACCCAGTACTTC	CAWATGGGETQYF
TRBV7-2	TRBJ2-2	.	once	TGTGCCAGCAGCTTAGCCAGGGTGAACACCGGGGAGCTGTTTTTT	CASSLARVNTGELFF
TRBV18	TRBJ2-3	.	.	TGTGCCAGCTCACCTGAGAAGTTAGCCACAGATACGCAGTATTTT	CASSPEKLATDTQYF
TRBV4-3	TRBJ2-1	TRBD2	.	TGCGCCAGCAGCCTTCCTCGACTAGCGGGACTTTACAATGAGCAGTTCTTC	CASSLPRLAGLYNEQFF
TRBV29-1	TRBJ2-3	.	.	TGCAGTGGTTATGATACTTCAGATACGCAGTATTTT	CSGYDTSDTQYF
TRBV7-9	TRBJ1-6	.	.	TGTGCCAGCAGCTCCGGCAGGGTTAATTCACCCCTCCACTTT	CASSSGRVNSPLHF
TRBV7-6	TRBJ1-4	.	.	TGTGCCAGCAGCTTAGTGGGCCTTCTCGGAGAAAAACTGTTTTTT	CASSLVGLLGEKLFF
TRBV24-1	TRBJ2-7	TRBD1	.	TGTGCCACCAGTGGCAAAACAGGGGGGCACTACGAGCAGTACTTC	CATSGKTGGHYEQYF
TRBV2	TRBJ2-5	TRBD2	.	TGTGCCAGCAGGGGAGGGGTCACCGGAGGGGAGACCCAGTACTTC	CASRGGVTGGETQYF
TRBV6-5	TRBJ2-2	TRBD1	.	TGTGCCAGCCGAGGGACAGGCAGAACCGGGGAGCTGTTTTTT	CASRGTGRTGELFF
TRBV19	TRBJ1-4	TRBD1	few	TGTGCCAGTAGTATAAGATCGCCGGGACAGGGGACTAATGAAAAACTGTTTTTT	CASSIRSPGQGTNEKLFF
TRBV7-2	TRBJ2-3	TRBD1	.	TGTGCCAGCAGCTTACGGGGACAGGGTCCTAGGACTGATACGCAGTATTTT	CASSLRGQGPRTDTQYF
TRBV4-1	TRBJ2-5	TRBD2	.	TGCGCCAGCAGCCAGGGTGGACTAGCGGTAGAGACCCAGTACTTC	CASSQGGLAVETQYF
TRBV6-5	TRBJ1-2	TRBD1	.	TGTGCCAGCAGCCAAGACAGGGCTAGGGGCTACACCTTC	CASSQDRARGYTF
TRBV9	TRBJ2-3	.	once	TGTGCCAGCAGCGACCGGAGGGCCGGAGATACACAGTATTTT	CASSDRRAGDTQYF
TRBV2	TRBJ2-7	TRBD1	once	TGTGCCAGCACAGGGGGAGAATCCTACGAGCAGTACTTC	CASTGGESYEQYF
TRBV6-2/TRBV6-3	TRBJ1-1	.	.	TGTGCCAGCAGCCCCAACCTAAACACTGAAGCTTTCTTT	CASSPNLNTEAFF
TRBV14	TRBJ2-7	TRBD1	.	TGTGCCAGCAGCGACTACCCGGGGAGGACAGGGCAGACCTACGAGCAGTACTTC	CASSDYPGRTGQTYEQYF
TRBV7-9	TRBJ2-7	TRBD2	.	TGTGCCAGCAGCTTACTAGCGGGTGACGAGCAGTACTTC	CASSLLAGDEQYF
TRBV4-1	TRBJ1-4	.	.	TGCGCCAGCAGCCAAGATTTGGGGGGGGCAAATGAAAAACTGTTTTTT	CASSQDLGGANEKLFF
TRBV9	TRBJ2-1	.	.	TGTGCCAGCAGCGTATCCGGAGAAAGGTACAATGAGCAGTTCTTC	CASSVSGERYNEQFF
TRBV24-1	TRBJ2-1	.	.	TGTGCCACCAGTGCGGCAGGGCGTAGCAATGAGCAGTTCTTC	CATSAAGRSNEQFF
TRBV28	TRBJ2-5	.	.	TGTGCCAGCAGTCCCGAATTTGGCCCGGAGACCCAGTACTTC	CASSPEFGPETQYF
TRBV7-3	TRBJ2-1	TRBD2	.	TGTGCCAGCAGCTTAGGGACTAGCGGGAGAGATGAGCAGTTCTTC	CASSLGTSGRDEQFF
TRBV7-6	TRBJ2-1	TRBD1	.	TGTGCCAGCAGCCTTATCTATCACCCGGGACAGGTGACTAGTAGCGAATACAATGAGCAGTTCTTC	CASSLIYHPGQVTSSEYNEQFF
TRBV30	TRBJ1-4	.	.	TGTGCCTGGAGTGTTCAGGGTACGGGCAAACTGTTTTTT	CAWSVQGTGKLFF
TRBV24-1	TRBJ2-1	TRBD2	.	TGTGCCACCAGTGATACTGGGACTAGCGGGAGCTACAATGAGCAGTTCTTC	CATSDTGTSGSYNEQFF
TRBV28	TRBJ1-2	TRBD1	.	TGTGCCAGCAGTGCCGACAGGGGGCAGTATGGCTACACCTTC	CASSADRGQYGYTF
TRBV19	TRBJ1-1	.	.	TGTGCCAGTAACGAAAACAGGAACACTGAAGCTTTCTTT	CASNENRNTEAFF
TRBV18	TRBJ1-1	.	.	TGTGCCAGCTCACCAATGGGAGACACTGAAGCTTTCTTT	CASSPMGDTEAFF
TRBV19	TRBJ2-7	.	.	TGTGCCAGTAGTATCGGAGCGAGCTCCTACGAGCAGTACTTC	CASSIGASSYEQYF